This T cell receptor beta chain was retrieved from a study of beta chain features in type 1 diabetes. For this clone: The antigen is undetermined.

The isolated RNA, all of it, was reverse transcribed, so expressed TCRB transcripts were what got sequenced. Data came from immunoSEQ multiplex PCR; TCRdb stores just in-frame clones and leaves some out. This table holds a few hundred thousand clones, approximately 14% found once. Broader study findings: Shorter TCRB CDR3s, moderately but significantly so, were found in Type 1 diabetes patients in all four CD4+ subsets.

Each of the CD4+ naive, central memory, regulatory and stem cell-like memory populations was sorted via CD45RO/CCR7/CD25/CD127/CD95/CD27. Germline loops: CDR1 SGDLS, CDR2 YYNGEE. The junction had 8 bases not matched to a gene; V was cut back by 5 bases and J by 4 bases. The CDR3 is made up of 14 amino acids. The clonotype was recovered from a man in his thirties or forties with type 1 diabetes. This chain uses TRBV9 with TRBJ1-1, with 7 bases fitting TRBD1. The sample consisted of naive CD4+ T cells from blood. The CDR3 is CASRATGTFTEAFF. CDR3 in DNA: TGTGCCAGCAGAGCGACAGGGACGTTCACTGAAGCTTTCTTT. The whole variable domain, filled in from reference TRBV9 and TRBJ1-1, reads DSGVTQTPKHLITATGQRVTLRCSPRSGDLSVYWYQQSLDQGLQFLIQYYNGEERAKGNILERFSAQQFPDLHSELNLSSLELGDSALYFCASRATGTFTEAFFGQGTRLTVV.